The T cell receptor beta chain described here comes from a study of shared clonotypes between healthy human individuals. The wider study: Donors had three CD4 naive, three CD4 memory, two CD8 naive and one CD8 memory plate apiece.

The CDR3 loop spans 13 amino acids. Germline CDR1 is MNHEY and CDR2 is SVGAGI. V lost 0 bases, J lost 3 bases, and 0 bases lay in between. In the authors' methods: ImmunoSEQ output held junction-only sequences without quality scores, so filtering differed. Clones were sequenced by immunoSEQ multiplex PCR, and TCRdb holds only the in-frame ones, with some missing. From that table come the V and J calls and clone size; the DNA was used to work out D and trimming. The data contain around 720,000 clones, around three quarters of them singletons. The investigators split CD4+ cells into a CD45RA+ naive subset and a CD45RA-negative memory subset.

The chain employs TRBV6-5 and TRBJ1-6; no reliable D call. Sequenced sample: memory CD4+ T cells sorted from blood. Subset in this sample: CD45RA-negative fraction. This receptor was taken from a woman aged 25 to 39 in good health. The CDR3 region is CASSYSYNSPLHF. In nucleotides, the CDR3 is TGTGCCAGCAGTTACTCCTATAATTCACCCCTCCACTTT.